Here is one T cell receptor beta chain with its context. Germline lookup yields CDR1 SGHRS and CDR2 YFSETQ. After removal of 6 bases from V and 5 bases from J, the junction contained 7 bases not matched to a gene. The CDR3 loop spans 14 amino acids. This sample is part of a study of identical twins. TCRdb re-called the 5' RACE reads through MiXCR, storing one row per CDR3 protein. The sample lists a few hundred thousand distinct CDR3 sequences; just under 10% were seen once. This same sample was also part of a study on yellow fever vaccine responses in identical twins.

The source is a woman aged 18-30 years in good health. V gene TRBV5-1 combines with J gene TRBJ2-7; TRBD1 agrees at 11 bases. Sequenced: PBMCs. CDR3 in DNA: TGCGCCAGCACCCGGACAGGGGGCTTGAACGAGCAGTACTTC. Amino acids: CASTRTGGLNEQYF.